This T cell receptor (beta chain) appears in the sequencing data of a study of T cells in Graves' hyperthyroidism and ophthalmopathy. Overall study findings and caveats: The majority of expanded thyroid clonotypes above 0.001 also appeared in blood. A 13 V-J model separated ophthalmopathy from stable hyperthyroidism.

Exclusion followed for patients with uncontrolled infection, other autoimmune disease, pregnancy or lactation. At least ten counts were recorded for this clonotype. Its antigen is unknown. TCR beta CDR3 regions were amplified from RNA transcripts. HTBI primers were employed in a first-round RT-PCR of the TCR CDR3. TCRdb ran MiXCR on the multiplex PCR reads and lists one entry per CDR3 protein. The sample holds over 350,000 distinct CDR3 sequences, 18% seen once. Sequenced input: blood. This TCR came from a man in his late teens or twenties with Graves' ophthalmopathy.

CDR3 region: CATSRGESGTEAFF. CDR3 coding DNA: TGTGCCACCAGCAGAGGTGAAAGTGGGACTGAAGCTTTCTTT. The chain has TRBV15 and TRBJ1-1; D is ambiguous. The germline V gene has CDR1 LNHNV and CDR2 YYDKDF (reference sequence). The CDR3 has 14 residues. V was clipped by 1 base and J by 5 bases, with 11 bases between them.